This TCR beta chain was observed in a study of immune characterization of retroperitoneal liposarcoma. From germline, CDR1 is MNHNY and CDR2 SVGAGI (reference sequence). CDR3 length: 16 amino acids. TCRdb fed the PCR reads into MiXCR, producing one record per CDR3 protein. The sample has around 5,000 distinct CDR3 sequences, over 25% seen once. V is TRBV6-6 and J is TRBJ2-1, with a possible D match to TRBD1 (5 bases). The DNA end lines up better with TRBJ2-5; the J call may be wrong. Sequences were obtained from tumor tissue. The sequence derives from a female donor with retroperitoneal liposarcoma. The CDR3: CASSSGAFPYGETQYF. The DNA for the CDR3 is TGTGCCAGCAGTTCTGGGGCCTTTCCCTACGGGGAGACCCAGTACTTC.